These 32 T cell receptor beta chains share one sample of origin, sequenced in a study of shared clonotypes between healthy human individuals. Clones were read by immunoSEQ multiplex PCR, and TCRdb kept only the in-frame ones, dropping some. Of about 680,000 clones listed, 90% to 95% are singletons. CD45RO-negative CD8 cells positively selected for CCR7 made up the naive population, which excluded terminally differentiated effector memory CD45RA+ cells. Sample: naive CD8+ T cells sorted from blood. Receptors originate from a man aged 25 to 40 in good health.

This sequence joins TRBV28 and TRBJ1-1; 7 bases match TRBD1. The CDR3 has 15 residues. V shed 6 bases, J shed 0 bases, and the junction held 7 bases outside the gene matches. The germline gives CDR1 MDHEN, CDR2 SYDVKM. The CDR3 coding sequence is TGTGCCAGCAGGCGCAGGGGGACCATGAACACTGAAGCTTTCTTT. This translates into CASRRRGTMNTEAFF.

This rearrangement joins TRBV19 to TRBJ2-7, with TRBD1 matching 8 bases. There are 18 residues in the CDR3. With 3 bases clipped from V and 3 bases from J, the junction kept 16 bases outside the gene matches. CDR1 and CDR2 (germline): LNHDA, SQIVND (reference sequence). The CDR3 loop is CASSIPTDRGEDDYEQYF. In DNA, the CDR3 is TGTGCCAGTAGTATCCCTACCGACAGGGGCGAGGACGACTACGAGCAGTACTTC.

The genes are TRBV5-5 and TRBJ1-1, with 8 bases identical to TRBD1. The CDR3 loop spans 16 amino acids. V shed 4 bases and J 3 bases; nucleotides not matched to a gene: 11. Per the germline V gene, CDR1 is SGHKS and CDR2 is YYEKEE (reference sequence). CDR3 sequence reads: CASSPGTGALDTEAFF. The CDR3, as DNA: TGTGCCAGCAGCCCAGGGACAGGTGCCTTGGACACTGAAGCTTTCTTT.

The chain is built from TRBV5-1 and TRBJ1-5; 8 bases match TRBD1. The CDR3 runs to 16 residues. V lost 5 bases, J lost 2 bases, and 9 bases stayed unmatched. Germline V CDR1 and CDR2: SGHRS, YFSETQ. The DNA for the CDR3 is TGCGCCAGCAGTTACGACCCAGGGGGCGGCAATCAGCCCCAGCATTTT. It specifies CASSYDPGGGNQPQHF. Complete variable domain (other parts from reference TRBV5-1 and TRBJ1-5): KAGVTQTPRYLIKTRGQQVTLSCSPISGHRSVSWYQQTPGQGLQFLFEYFSETQRNKGNFPGRFSGRQFSNSRSEMNVSTLELGDSALYLCASSYDPGGGNQPQHFGDGTRLSIL.

This rearrangement joins TRBV4-1 to TRBJ2-7; 10 bases line up with TRBD1. V shed 2 bases, J shed 3 bases, and the junction held 4 bases outside the gene matches. The V gene's germline CDR1 is MGHRA and CDR2 YSYEKL. The CDR3 spans 15 residues. For the CDR3, the DNA is TGCGCCAGCAGCCAATCTGGGACAGGGGTCTACGAGCAGTACTTC. Translation: CASSQSGTGVYEQYF.

The J gene is TRBJ2-3, the V gene TRBV11-1, with D possibly matching TRBD2 (6 bases). The CDR3 has 18 residues. Per the germline V gene, CDR1 is SGHAT and CDR2 is FQDESV (reference sequence). Trimming cost V 1 base and J 0 bases, with 17 bases left between them. CDR3 sequence (DNA): TGTGCCAGCAGCTTAGAGTCCTTTAGCGGAGGAAGCACAGATACGCAGTATTTT. Its protein product is CASSLESFSGGSTDTQYF.

V is TRBV7-9 and J is TRBJ1-3, with 8 bases fitting TRBD1. The CDR3 has 15 amino acids. Germline assignment: CDR1 SEHNR and CDR2 FQNEAQ (reference sequence). The V segment lost 4 bases and the J segment 4 bases; nucleotides outside the gene matches: 6. This CDR3 reads CASSSDRGPGNTIYF. The CDR3 nucleotides are TGTGCCAGCAGCTCAGACAGGGGCCCAGGAAACACCATATATTTT.

The CDR3 coding sequence is TGTGCCTGGAGTCCCCTGGCCAACTCGTACCAAGAGACCCAGTACTTC. It yields the protein CAWSPLANSYQETQYF. The chain joins TRBV30 to TRBJ2-5; D is uncertain. CDR1 and CDR2 (germline): GTSNPN, SVGIG (reference sequence). The CDR3 length is 16 residues. V lost 2 bases and J lost 0, with 16 bases in between.

The rearrangement uses TRBV28 and TRBJ2-2; 9 bases agree with TRBD2. Losses at the gene ends were 5 bases for V and 7 bases for J; bases not matched to a gene: 11. Germline CDR1 reads MDHEN; CDR2 reads SYDVKM. The CDR3 loop spans 16 amino acids. CDR3 protein: CASSMVAGGRFGELFF. CDR3 sequence (DNA): TGTGCCAGCAGTATGGTGGCGGGAGGGCGGTTCGGGGAGCTGTTTTTT.

This chain joins TRBV10-1 and TRBJ2-5; 13 bases are shared with TRBD2. Germline trimming cut 5 bases from V and 1 base from J; bases unmatched to any gene: 4. CDR3 size: 16 residues. Germline loops: CDR1 WNHNN, CDR2 SYGVQD (reference sequence). The CDR3, as DNA: TGCGCCAGCAGTTCGGGACTAGCGGGATCCCAAGAGACCCAGTACTTC. Translated: CASSSGLAGSQETQYF.

The sample holds one count of this clone. The rearrangement links TRBV5-1 to TRBJ2-7; no clear D. The length of the CDR3 is 13 residues. Germline-derived CDR1 and CDR2 are SGHRS and YFSETQ. V was shortened by 0 bases and J by 1 base, with 5 bases between the two germline ends. CDR3 bases: TGCGCCAGCAGCTTGGCCGAATCCTACGAGCAGTACTTC. Amino acids: CASSLAESYEQYF.

The V gene is TRBV9, the J gene TRBJ1-2, with D possibly matching TRBD1 (5 bases). The CDR3 loop spans 12 amino acids. Deletions cut 3 bases from V and 8 bases from J, with 11 bases between. Germline CDR1 SGDLS, CDR2 YYNGEE. This CDR3 reads CASSDRTTGYTF. In nucleotides, the CDR3 is TGTGCCAGCAGCGACAGGACCACGGGCTACACCTTC.

This chain joins TRBV6-6 and TRBJ2-1; D possibly corresponds to TRBD1 (6 bases). CDR3 size: 16 residues. Germline V gives CDR1 MNHNY, CDR2 SVGAGI (reference sequence). The V and J ends lost 7 bases and 1 base respectively, with 17 bases between them. CDR3 bases: TGTGCCAGCACTCCGGACGCTAGGGGGTCCTACAATGAGCAGTTCTTC. Protein product: CASTPDARGSYNEQFF.

V usage is TRBV29-1 and J usage is TRBJ1-2, with D possibly TRBD1 on 6 matching bases. V dropped 2 bases and J dropped 4 bases, with 14 bases sitting between them. CDR3 length: 14 amino acids. Germline V gene lookup returns CDR1 SQVTM and CDR2 ANQGSEA. The CDR3 DNA sequence: TGCAGCGTTGAATTTTCGGACAGCTTCTATGGCTACACCTTC. The encoded protein is CSVEFSDSFYGYTF.

The V and J genes are TRBV7-9 and TRBJ2-5, with TRBD2 identical over 12 bases. CDR3 size: 15 residues. V shed 5 bases and J 2 bases; nucleotides not matched to a gene: 3. The V gene's germline CDR1 is SEHNR and CDR2 FQNEAQ (reference sequence). In DNA form, the CDR3 reads TGTGCCAGCAGCACGACTAGCGGGAGTCAAGAGACCCAGTACTTC. Its translation: CASSTTSGSQETQYF.

For this clone: The same CDR3 is also encoded by other DNA sequences in this sample. The chain links TRBV30 to TRBJ2-7; TRBD2 agrees at 14 bases. Losses at the gene ends were 0 bases for V and 5 bases for J; bases not matched to a gene: 3. Germline lookup yields CDR1 GTSNPN and CDR2 SVGIG (reference sequence). The CDR3 is made up of 15 amino acids. This CDR3 reads CAWSVGLAGGDEQYF. In nucleotides, the CDR3 is TGTGCCTGGAGTGTAGGACTAGCGGGAGGCGACGAGCAGTACTTC.

This chain uses TRBV7-9 with TRBJ2-6; D is perhaps TRBD1 (6 bases). This CDR3 region has 15 residues. The germline V and J ends were trimmed by 7 bases and 0 bases, with 10 bases remaining between them. Germline CDR1 is SEHNR and CDR2 is FQNEAQ (reference sequence). This CDR3 is CASITGTSGANVLTF. The CDR3 nucleotides read TGTGCCAGCATCACAGGGACCTCTGGGGCCAACGTCCTGACTTTC.

The chain has TRBV9 and TRBJ2-7; D ambiguous. CDR1 and CDR2 from the germline V gene are SGDLS and YYNGEE. The CDR3 is 13 amino acids. V was cut by 4 bases and J by 2 bases, with 10 bases left in between. The CDR3 protein is CASSPPRAYEQYF. In DNA, the CDR3 is TGTGCCAGCAGCCCACCCCGGGCCTACGAGCAGTACTTC. Full variable domain (outside the CDR3, taken from reference TRBV9 and TRBJ2-7): DSGVTQTPKHLITATGQRVTLRCSPRSGDLSVYWYQQSLDQGLQFLIQYYNGEERAKGNILERFSAQQFPDLHSELNLSSLELGDSALYFCASSPPRAYEQYFGPGTRLTVT.

The V and J genes are TRBV4-1 and TRBJ1-3; D is unresolved. CDR1 is MGHRA, CDR2 YSYEKL, per germline. The CDR3 totals 16 residues. Trimming took off 2 bases at V and 0 bases at J, with 11 bases between the two ends. The CDR3 protein is CASSQLEVLSGNTIYF. Written as DNA, the CDR3 is TGCGCCAGCAGCCAATTGGAGGTTCTCTCTGGAAACACCATATATTTT.

The chain is built from TRBV28 and TRBJ2-1; TRBD1 aligns across 9 bases. CDR1 MDHEN and CDR2 SYDVKM come from the germline V gene. The CDR3 is 15 residues long. The V gene end was trimmed by 5 bases and the J gene end by 4 bases; junction bases not matched to a gene: 6. The chain's CDR3 is CASSGDREPYNEQFF. The CDR3 region has the DNA TGTGCCAGCAGTGGGGACAGGGAACCATACAATGAGCAGTTCTTC. Full variable domain (rest looked up from reference TRBV28 and TRBJ2-1): DVKVTQSSRYLVKRTGEKVFLECVQDMDHENMFWYRQDPGLGLRLIYFSYDVKMKEKGDIPEGYSVSREKKERFSLILESASTNQTSMYLCASSGDREPYNEQFFGPGTRLTVL.

J is TRBJ2-7 and V is TRBV27; 9 bases are a match to TRBD2. V lost 3 bases and J lost 2; bases outside the gene matches: 5. Germline V gene lookup returns CDR1 MNHEY and CDR2 SMNVEV (reference sequence). The CDR3 covers 15 residues. The CDR3 nucleotides are TGTGCCAGCAGTTTTTCCGCGGGGGGGACCTACGAGCAGTACTTC. This gives the protein CASSFSAGGTYEQYF.

The V and J genes are TRBV7-9 and TRBJ2-1, with 16 positions matching TRBD2. The germline gives CDR1 SEHNR, CDR2 FQNEAQ (reference sequence). The CDR3 runs 19 residues. With 5 bases clipped from V and 3 bases from J, the junction kept 10 bases outside the gene matches. CDR3 amino acids: CASSPVGTSGRASYNEQFF. The CDR3, as DNA: TGTGCCAGCAGCCCGGTGGGGACTAGCGGGAGGGCCAGCTACAATGAGCAGTTCTTC.

This clone was picked up many times. The J gene is TRBJ2-7, the V gene TRBV7-8, with D possibly matching TRBD2 (5 bases). Germline V lookup: CDR1 SGHVS, CDR2 FQNEAQ. V was cut by 0 bases and J by 5 bases, with 5 bases left in between. The CDR3 is 12 residues long. The CDR3 here is CASSLARDEQYF. In DNA, the CDR3 is TGTGCCAGCAGCTTAGCGCGGGACGAGCAGTACTTC.

Only a few counts were recorded for this clone. The V and J genes are TRBV15 and TRBJ2-1; a weak D match, TRBD1 (7 bases). V was pared by 0 bases and J by 6 bases, with 9 bases between. Germline V gene sequence: CDR1 LNHNV, CDR2 YYDKDF (reference sequence). The CDR3 loop spans 14 amino acids. CDR3: CATSRDQGGNEQFF. The CDR3 nucleotides are TGTGCCACCAGCAGAGATCAGGGGGGCAATGAGCAGTTCTTC.

V and J are TRBV14 and TRBJ1-2; 7 positions agree with TRBD1. The V gene end was trimmed by 2 bases and the J gene end by 5 bases; junction bases not matched to a gene: 11. This CDR3 has 16 amino acids. Germline values: CDR1 SGHDN, CDR2 FVKESK. Written as DNA, the CDR3 is TGTGCCAGCAGCCAATTTTCCGGGACAGTAGGGTATGGCTACACCTTC. Its translation: CASSQFSGTVGYGYTF.

V and J are TRBV29-1 and TRBJ2-7, with TRBD1 identical over 7 bases. The CDR3 is made up of 13 amino acids. CDR1 SQVTM and CDR2 ANQGSEA come from the germline V gene. V gave up 7 bases and J gave up 3 bases; unmatched junction bases: 9. The CDR3 is CSADGDRDYEQYF. CDR3 DNA sequence: TGCAGCGCCGATGGTGACAGGGACTACGAGCAGTACTTC.

The V call is TRBV5-1, the J call TRBJ1-1; D gene uncertain. Trimming took off 2 bases at V and 0 bases at J, with 5 bases between the two ends. Germline assignment: CDR1 SGHRS and CDR2 YFSETQ. The CDR3 contains 13 residues. The DNA for the CDR3 is TGCGCCAGCAGCTTAACAGTGAACACTGAAGCTTTCTTT. It specifies CASSLTVNTEAFF.

The chain carries TRBV7-9 and TRBJ2-5; no firm D call. Trimming removed 5 bases from V and 5 bases from J, with 15 bases in between. Germline values: CDR1 SEHNR, CDR2 FQNEAQ (reference sequence). The CDR3 totals 14 residues. CDR3 loop: CASSPRTLGETQYF. CDR3 nucleotide sequence: TGTGCCAGCAGCCCTAGGACCTTGGGCGAGACCCAGTACTTC. Supplemented by reference TRBV7-9 and TRBJ2-5, the full variable domain reads DTGVSQNPRHKITKRGQNVTFRCDPISEHNRLYWYRQTLGQGPEFLTYFQNEAQLEKSRLLSDRFSAERPKGSFSTLEIQRTEQGDSAMYLCASSPRTLGETQYFGPGTRLLVL.

V is TRBV29-1 and J is TRBJ2-5; possibly TRBD1 or TRBD2 for D (5 bases each). Germline-derived CDR1 and CDR2 are SQVTM and ANQGSEA. The V and J ends lost 3 bases and 1 base respectively, with 9 bases between them. This CDR3 spans 13 amino acids. CDR3 sequence (DNA): TGCAGCGTTGATAGAGGGGTCCAAGAGACCCAGTACTTC. Its protein product is CSVDRGVQETQYF. Together with reference TRBV29-1 and TRBJ2-5, the CDR3 gives the full variable domain: SAVISQKPSRDICQRGTSLTIQCQVDSQVTMMFWYRQQPGQSLTLIATANQGSEATYESGFVIDKFPISRPNLTFSTLTVSNMSPEDSSIYLCSVDRGVQETQYFGPGTRLLVL.

The chain has TRBV4-3 and TRBJ2-1; 7 bases agree with TRBD2. CDR3 length: 17 amino acids. Per germline, CDR1 LGHNA and CDR2 YSLEER. Trimming took 5 bases from V and 5 from J; bases not matched to a gene: 15. CDR3: CASSDHRGSGTNNEQFF. The CDR3 coding sequence is TGCGCCAGCAGCGATCACAGAGGGAGCGGGACTAACAATGAGCAGTTCTTC.

This rearrangement joins TRBV5-8 to TRBJ2-2; 7 nucleotides match TRBD2. Germline V gene lookup returns CDR1 SGHTS and CDR2 YDEGEE. The CDR3 has 15 amino acids. Losses at the gene ends were 0 bases for V and 6 bases for J; bases not matched to a gene: 5. CDR3 bases: TGTGCCAGCAGCTTGGGACTAGCTAGCGCCGGGGAGCTGTTTTTT. Amino acids: CASSLGLASAGELFF.

The chain has TRBV5-4 and TRBJ2-4, with D perhaps given as TRBD1 or TRBD2 (6 bases each). In germline, CDR1 is SGHNT, CDR2 YYREEE (reference sequence). V dropped 0 bases and J dropped 8 bases, with 12 bases sitting between them. CDR3 length: 14 amino acids. The CDR3 reads CASSLAFGGDIQYF. The CDR3 DNA reads as TGTGCCAGCAGCTTGGCCTTCGGGGGCGACATTCAGTACTTC.